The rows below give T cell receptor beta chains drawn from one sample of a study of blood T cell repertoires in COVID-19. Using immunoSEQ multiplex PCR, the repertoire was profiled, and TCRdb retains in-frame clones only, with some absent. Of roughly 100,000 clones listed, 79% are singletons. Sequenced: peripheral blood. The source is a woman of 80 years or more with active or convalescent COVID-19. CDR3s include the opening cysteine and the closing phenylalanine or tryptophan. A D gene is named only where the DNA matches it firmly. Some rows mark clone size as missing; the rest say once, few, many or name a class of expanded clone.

cdr3_aa: CASSLFGLAGVNTGELFF; cdr3_nt: TGTGCCAGCAGTTTATTTGGACTAGCGGGAGTCAACACCGGGGAGCTGTTTTTT; d_call: TRBD2; clone_size: -; cdr3_length: 18; j_call: TRBJ2-2; v_call: TRBV27
cdr3_aa: CASTNDGTSGAYEQYF; cdr3_nt: TGTGCCAGTACCAACGACGGGACTAGCGGGGCCTACGAGCAGTACTTC; d_call: TRBD2; clone_size: -; cdr3_length: 16; j_call: TRBJ2-7; v_call: TRBV19
cdr3_aa: CASSVQAGDSGELFF; cdr3_nt: TGTGCCAGCAGCGTCCAAGCGGGAGACAGCGGGGAGCTGTTTTTT; d_call: TRBD2; clone_size: -; cdr3_length: 15; j_call: TRBJ2-2; v_call: TRBV9
cdr3_aa: CASSLGDYQETQYF; cdr3_nt: TGCGCCAGCAGCTTAGGGGACTATCAAGAGACCCAGTACTTC; d_call: TRBD2; clone_size: -; cdr3_length: 14; j_call: TRBJ2-5; v_call: TRBV5-1
cdr3_aa: CASSRDTGELFF; cdr3_nt: TGTGCCAGCAGCCGAGACACCGGGGAGCTGTTTTTT; d_call: -; clone_size: few; cdr3_length: 12; j_call: TRBJ2-2; v_call: TRBV27
cdr3_aa: CATSDPGRLEFSYEQYF; cdr3_nt: TGTGCCACCAGTGACCCCGGGAGGTTGGAGTTCTCCTACGAGCAGTACTTC; d_call: TRBD2; clone_size: -; cdr3_length: 17; j_call: TRBJ2-7; v_call: TRBV24-1
cdr3_aa: CASSQQRNYGYTF; cdr3_nt: TGTGCCAGCAGCCAGCAGCGCAACTATGGCTACACCTTC; d_call: -; clone_size: -; cdr3_length: 13; j_call: TRBJ1-2; v_call: TRBV7-9
cdr3_aa: CASSTDRLGWRQYF; cdr3_nt: TGTGCCAGCAGCACCGACAGGTTGGGTTGGCGGCAGTATTTT; d_call: -; clone_size: -; cdr3_length: 14; j_call: TRBJ2-3; v_call: TRBV7-8
cdr3_aa: CASSLEGLAGGSSYNEQFF; cdr3_nt: TGTGCCAGCAGCTTAGAGGGTCTAGCGGGCGGCAGCTCCTACAATGAGCAGTTCTTC; d_call: TRBD2; clone_size: -; cdr3_length: 19; j_call: TRBJ2-1; v_call: TRBV11-3
cdr3_aa: CASSQDLMGLNYGYTF; cdr3_nt: TGTGCCAGCAGCCAAGATCTTATGGGGCTTAACTATGGCTACACCTTC; d_call: -; clone_size: -; cdr3_length: 16; j_call: TRBJ1-2; v_call: TRBV14
cdr3_aa: CSVETGRDEQYF; cdr3_nt: TGCAGCGTTGAGACAGGGCGGGACGAGCAGTACTTC; d_call: TRBD1; clone_size: -; cdr3_length: 12; j_call: TRBJ2-7; v_call: TRBV29-1
cdr3_aa: CASSFAGAGELFF; cdr3_nt: TGTGCTAGCAGCTTCGCGGGAGCCGGGGAGCTGTTTTTT; d_call: TRBD2; clone_size: -; cdr3_length: 13; j_call: TRBJ2-2; v_call: TRBV7-7
cdr3_aa: CSVEDINTGELFF; cdr3_nt: TGCAGCGTTGAGGACATTAACACCGGGGAGCTGTTTTTT; d_call: -; clone_size: -; cdr3_length: 13; j_call: TRBJ2-2; v_call: TRBV29-1
cdr3_aa: CATNRGSFPPTQYF; cdr3_nt: TGTGCCACCAACAGGGGCTCCTTCCCGCCGACCCAGTACTTC; d_call: TRBD1; clone_size: -; cdr3_length: 14; j_call: TRBJ2-5; v_call: TRBV9
cdr3_aa: CAVGHPLEQYF; cdr3_nt: TGTGCCGTAGGACATCCCCTCGAGCAGTACTTC; d_call: -; clone_size: -; cdr3_length: 11; j_call: TRBJ2-7; v_call: TRBV6-5
cdr3_aa: CASSLLSGTGNTGELFF; cdr3_nt: TGTGCCAGCTCACTCCTATCCGGGACAGGGAACACCGGGGAGCTGTTTTTT; d_call: TRBD1; clone_size: -; cdr3_length: 17; j_call: TRBJ2-2; v_call: TRBV18
cdr3_aa: CASSVLAGGPRETQYF; cdr3_nt: TGTGCCAGCAGCGTACTAGCGGGAGGGCCTAGGGAGACCCAGTACTTC; d_call: TRBD2; clone_size: -; cdr3_length: 16; j_call: TRBJ2-5; v_call: TRBV9
cdr3_aa: CASSPTGYNEQFF; cdr3_nt: TGTGCCAGCTCACCCACAGGGTACAATGAGCAGTTCTTC; d_call: -; clone_size: -; cdr3_length: 13; j_call: TRBJ2-1; v_call: TRBV18
cdr3_aa: CASSLGGGETEAFF; cdr3_nt: TGTGCCAGCAGCTTAGGAGGGGGCGAGACTGAAGCTTTCTTT; d_call: TRBD1; clone_size: -; cdr3_length: 14; j_call: TRBJ1-1; v_call: TRBV7-3
cdr3_aa: CASSVVPRGLSNQPQHF; cdr3_nt: TGTGCCAGCAGTGTGGTGCCCAGGGGTTTGAGCAATCAGCCCCAGCATTTT; d_call: -; clone_size: -; cdr3_length: 17; j_call: TRBJ1-5; v_call: TRBV6-1
cdr3_aa: CASSRTGGTVDYGYTF; cdr3_nt: TGTGCCAGCAGTCGGACAGGAGGTACGGTGGACTATGGCTACACCTTC; d_call: TRBD1; clone_size: -; cdr3_length: 16; j_call: TRBJ1-2; v_call: TRBV2
cdr3_aa: CASSSAGGSGNEQYF; cdr3_nt: TGTGCCAGCAGCTCCGCGGGCGGGAGCGGCAACGAGCAGTACTTC; d_call: TRBD2; clone_size: -; cdr3_length: 15; j_call: TRBJ2-7; v_call: TRBV5-6
cdr3_aa: CASSVALYSYNEQFF; cdr3_nt: TGTGCCAGCAGCGTAGCTCTCTACTCCTACAATGAGCAGTTCTTC; d_call: -; clone_size: -; cdr3_length: 15; j_call: TRBJ2-1; v_call: TRBV9
cdr3_aa: CASNLGRADEQFF; cdr3_nt: TGTGCCAGCAATCTAGGGCGGGCCGATGAGCAGTTCTTC; d_call: -; clone_size: few; cdr3_length: 13; j_call: TRBJ2-1; v_call: TRBV19
cdr3_aa: CASRRGGRADNEQFF; cdr3_nt: TGTGCCAGCAGACGGGGCGGGAGGGCCGACAATGAGCAGTTCTTC; d_call: TRBD2; clone_size: -; cdr3_length: 15; j_call: TRBJ2-1; v_call: TRBV7-2
cdr3_aa: CASRPTDRGLLTF; cdr3_nt: TGTGCCAGCAGACCTACGGACAGGGGGCTTCTCACCTTC; d_call: TRBD1; clone_size: -; cdr3_length: 13; j_call: TRBJ1-2; v_call: TRBV6-5
cdr3_aa: CASRSRDDTDTQYF; cdr3_nt: TGCGCCAGCCGATCGCGGGATGACACAGATACGCAGTATTTT; d_call: -; clone_size: -; cdr3_length: 14; j_call: TRBJ2-3; v_call: TRBV10-2
cdr3_aa: CASSGGTGGLNNQPQHF; cdr3_nt: TGTGCCAGCTCCGGGGGGACAGGCGGGCTTAACAATCAGCCCCAGCATTTT; d_call: TRBD1; clone_size: -; cdr3_length: 17; j_call: TRBJ1-5; v_call: TRBV18
cdr3_aa: CASSLWREVTDTQYF; cdr3_nt: TGTGCCAGCAGCTTATGGCGGGAGGTCACAGATACGCAGTATTTT; d_call: TRBD2; clone_size: -; cdr3_length: 15; j_call: TRBJ2-3; v_call: TRBV11-2
cdr3_aa: CASSLATSNNEQFF; cdr3_nt: TGCGCCAGCAGCTTGGCGACATCTAACAATGAGCAGTTCTTC; d_call: -; clone_size: -; cdr3_length: 14; j_call: TRBJ2-1; v_call: TRBV5-1
cdr3_aa: CASSRGGSGSYEQYF; cdr3_nt: TGTGCCAGCAGTAGGGGAGGTAGCGGCTCCTACGAGCAGTACTTC; d_call: -; clone_size: -; cdr3_length: 15; j_call: TRBJ2-7; v_call: TRBV6-5
cdr3_aa: CASSFLNYYEQYF; cdr3_nt: TGCGCCAGCAGCTTTTTAAATTACTACGAGCAGTACTTC; d_call: -; clone_size: many; cdr3_length: 13; j_call: TRBJ2-7; v_call: TRBV5-1
cdr3_aa: CASSDPSGNTGELFF; cdr3_nt: TGTGCCAGCAGCGACCCCTCAGGGAACACCGGGGAGCTGTTTTTT; d_call: -; clone_size: -; cdr3_length: 15; j_call: TRBJ2-2; v_call: TRBV5-1
cdr3_aa: CASRRGQASYNEQFF; cdr3_nt: TGTGCCAGCAGACGGGGACAGGCCTCCTACAATGAGCAGTTCTTC; d_call: TRBD1; clone_size: -; cdr3_length: 15; j_call: TRBJ2-1; v_call: TRBV19
cdr3_aa: CASSQTGLETDTQYF; cdr3_nt: TGTGCCAGCAGCCAAACCGGACTAGAAACAGATACGCAGTATTTT; d_call: TRBD2; clone_size: -; cdr3_length: 15; j_call: TRBJ2-3; v_call: TRBV3-1/TRBV3-2
cdr3_aa: CASSSSRLAGIETQYF; cdr3_nt: TGTGCCAGCAGCTCCAGCCGACTAGCGGGTATAGAGACCCAGTACTTC; d_call: TRBD2; clone_size: -; cdr3_length: 16; j_call: TRBJ2-5; v_call: TRBV7-2
cdr3_aa: CASSLREADTQYF; cdr3_nt: TGTGCCAGTAGTCTCCGGGAGGCGGATACGCAGTATTTT; d_call: TRBD2; clone_size: -; cdr3_length: 13; j_call: TRBJ2-3; v_call: TRBV19
cdr3_aa: CASSLFGSGYNEQFF; cdr3_nt: TGTGCCAGCAGCTTGTTCGGGAGTGGCTACAATGAGCAGTTCTTC; d_call: -; clone_size: once; cdr3_length: 15; j_call: TRBJ2-1; v_call: TRBV5-4
cdr3_aa: CAWSGGVSTDTQYF; cdr3_nt: TGTGCCTGGAGTGGGGGAGTTAGCACAGATACGCAGTATTTT; d_call: -; clone_size: -; cdr3_length: 14; j_call: TRBJ2-3; v_call: TRBV30
cdr3_aa: CAWISLTSAYYNEQFF; cdr3_nt: TGTGCCTGGATCTCTCTAACTAGCGCATATTACAATGAGCAGTTCTTC; d_call: TRBD2; clone_size: -; cdr3_length: 16; j_call: TRBJ2-1; v_call: TRBV30
cdr3_aa: CASSLLLRNEQFF; cdr3_nt: TGTGCCAGCTCACTGCTACTTCGCAATGAGCAGTTCTTC; d_call: -; clone_size: -; cdr3_length: 13; j_call: TRBJ2-1; v_call: TRBV18
cdr3_aa: CSVWLAGGLSYNEQFF; cdr3_nt: TGCAGCGTTTGGCTAGCGGGAGGTCTTTCCTACAATGAGCAGTTCTTC; d_call: TRBD2; clone_size: -; cdr3_length: 16; j_call: TRBJ2-1; v_call: TRBV29-1
cdr3_aa: CASSLDRGEAFF; cdr3_nt: TGTGCCAGCAGCCTTGACAGGGGTGAAGCTTTCTTT; d_call: TRBD1; clone_size: -; cdr3_length: 12; j_call: TRBJ1-1; v_call: TRBV7-8
cdr3_aa: CASSLGLTPYNEQFF; cdr3_nt: TGTGCCAGCAGCTTAGGGCTAACACCCTACAATGAGCAGTTCTTC; d_call: -; clone_size: -; cdr3_length: 15; j_call: TRBJ2-1; v_call: TRBV7-3
cdr3_aa: CASKRLSQETQYF; cdr3_nt: TGTGCCAGCAAACGGTTATCTCAAGAGACCCAGTACTTC; d_call: -; clone_size: -; cdr3_length: 13; j_call: TRBJ2-5; v_call: TRBV2
cdr3_aa: CASSYGQGMVNIQYF; cdr3_nt: TGTGCCAGCAGTTACGGGCAGGGAATGGTAAACATTCAGTACTTC; d_call: -; clone_size: -; cdr3_length: 15; j_call: TRBJ2-4; v_call: TRBV6-6
cdr3_aa: CASSLSDRGYEQYF; cdr3_nt: TGTGCCAGCAGTCTCTCGGACAGGGGCTACGAGCAGTACTTC; d_call: TRBD1; clone_size: -; cdr3_length: 14; j_call: TRBJ2-7; v_call: TRBV27
cdr3_aa: CASSDGTGWEGTQYF; cdr3_nt: TGTGCCAGCAGTGATGGGACAGGGTGGGAGGGGACCCAGTACTTC; d_call: TRBD1; clone_size: -; cdr3_length: 15; j_call: TRBJ2-5; v_call: TRBV25-1
cdr3_aa: CASSLVLQDRGYGYTF; cdr3_nt: TGCGCCAGCAGCTTGGTCCTTCAGGACAGGGGATATGGCTACACCTTC; d_call: TRBD1; clone_size: -; cdr3_length: 16; j_call: TRBJ1-2; v_call: TRBV5-1
cdr3_aa: CASSLTGADYGYTF; cdr3_nt: TGTGCCAGCAGCTTGACAGGGGCCGACTATGGCTACACCTTC; d_call: TRBD1; clone_size: few; cdr3_length: 14; j_call: TRBJ1-2; v_call: TRBV5-4
cdr3_aa: CAISETTASNQPQHF; cdr3_nt: TGTGCCATCAGTGAAACGACAGCTAGCAATCAGCCCCAGCATTTT; d_call: -; clone_size: few; cdr3_length: 15; j_call: TRBJ1-5; v_call: TRBV10-3
cdr3_aa: CASSTRGGAEETQYF; cdr3_nt: TGTGCCAGTTCCACAAGGGGGGGGGCGGAAGAGACCCAGTACTTC; d_call: -; clone_size: -; cdr3_length: 15; j_call: TRBJ2-5; v_call: TRBV7-8
cdr3_aa: CASSLPGQGSGEAFF; cdr3_nt: TGTGCCAGCAGCTTACCGGGACAGGGTTCCGGTGAAGCTTTCTTT; d_call: TRBD1; clone_size: -; cdr3_length: 15; j_call: TRBJ1-1; v_call: TRBV2
cdr3_aa: CASSIGDRLTDTQYF; cdr3_nt: TGTGCCAGTAGTATAGGGGACAGACTCACAGATACGCAGTATTTT; d_call: TRBD1; clone_size: -; cdr3_length: 15; j_call: TRBJ2-3; v_call: TRBV19
cdr3_aa: CAISESMPDTIYF; cdr3_nt: TGTGCCATCAGTGAGTCGATGCCGGACACCATATATTTT; d_call: -; clone_size: -; cdr3_length: 13; j_call: TRBJ1-3; v_call: TRBV10-3
cdr3_aa: CASSQELYGYTF; cdr3_nt: TGTGCCAGCAGCCAAGAACTCTATGGCTACACCTTC; d_call: -; clone_size: -; cdr3_length: 12; j_call: TRBJ1-2; v_call: TRBV14
cdr3_aa: CASKSGVNTEAFF; cdr3_nt: TGTGCCAGCAAATCAGGGGTGAACACTGAAGCTTTCTTT; d_call: -; clone_size: -; cdr3_length: 13; j_call: TRBJ1-1; v_call: TRBV6-5
cdr3_aa: CASGGWSWNEKLFF; cdr3_nt: TGTGCCAGCGGCGGGTGGAGCTGGAATGAAAAACTGTTTTTT; d_call: -; clone_size: -; cdr3_length: 14; j_call: TRBJ1-4; v_call: TRBV6-5
cdr3_aa: CASRGGKAGNTIYF; cdr3_nt: TGTGCCAGCCGGGGGGGGAAGGCAGGAAACACCATATATTTT; d_call: -; clone_size: -; cdr3_length: 14; j_call: TRBJ1-3; v_call: TRBV6-5